This TCR beta chain was sequenced in a study of vaccination effects on CD4 cells after COVID-19 (dated by TCRdb to about 2022). Turning to the overall study: Across the study, the median time from the second dose to post-vaccine sampling was 72 days (range 14 to 241). The study compared SARS-CoV-2 spike-specific CD4+ TCR repertoires before and after mRNA vaccination in COVID-19 convalescent patients and infection-naive vaccine recipients. A total of 10 COVID-19 convalescent patients and a few SARS-CoV-2-naive healthy vaccine recipients were included in the full study. The Oncomine TCR Beta short-read assay on an Illumina iSeq 100 was used to sequence cultures from other donors in the study. Study-level results and caveats: Limitations of the study were the small number of convalescent patients and the absence of early post-infection timepoints. In healthy vaccine recipients, vaccine-induced clones were almost all SARS-CoV-2 mono-reactive, with only 1 of 255 being cross-reactive with common cold coronaviruses. Both infection-induced and vaccine-induced clones contracted markedly at late post-vaccination timepoints, which is consistent with waning T cell responses.

In the ViraFEST assay, PBMC were stimulated with viral peptide pools, and TCR sequencing was then used to find antigen-specific CD4+ T cell clonotypes based on their expansion. After roughly 11 days of culture, CD4+ T cells were isolated with the EasySep CD4+ T cell isolation kit. Each participant received two doses of an mRNA SARS-CoV-2 vaccine, either BNT162b2 or mRNA-1273. The absence of prior SARS-CoV-2 infection in healthy vaccine recipients was confirmed by negative nucleocapsid antibodies before and after vaccination. Some 2 million PBMC per well were cultured in IMDM with 5% human AB serum, roughly 11 IU/ml IL-2 and gentamicin, plus 10 ug/ml peptides. Half of the culture medium was replaced with fresh IL-2-containing medium on days 3 and 7. Each peptide stimulation condition was cultured in triplicate wells unless otherwise noted. PBMC were separated from whole blood using Ficoll-Paque Plus gradient centrifugation and were then either cryopreserved at -140C or used fresh. The spike proteins of SARS-CoV-2 and of the common cold coronaviruses HCoV-NL63, HCoV-OC43 and HCoV-229E were spanned by overlapping peptide pools. Genomic DNA was extracted from cultured CD4+ T cells with the QIAamp micro DNA kit.

The library relied on the immunoSEQ multiplex PCR assay. TCR beta CDR3 sequencing was performed on DNA from the cultured, isolated CD4+ T cells. As for how the authors treated the data: Non-productive TCR sequences were removed and reads were trimmed to the CDR3 region, keeping CDR3s of at least 7 amino acids. The MANAFEST web app was used to pick out antigen-specific clonotypes by comparing their expansion in peptide wells with that in reference cultures. For clones to be considered positive, expansion at FDR<0.05 versus reference and all other wells, an odds ratio above 5, and a frequency above 0.1% in two replicate wells were required. A clonotype was defined as cross-reactive if the clonotype was significantly expanded both in SARS-CoV-2 spike wells and in at least one common cold coronavirus spike condition. CDR3 similarity was assessed by Levenshtein distance using the stringdist R package, and unrooted trees were constructed with ape in R 3.6.1. This immuneACCESS table, as held by TCRdb, lists in-frame sequences with V and J called but not all clones. Of the missing ones, under half trace to an unresolved V gene in checked studies; the others have no known cause. That table supplies the V and J calls and clone size; D and trimming were determined from the DNA. The sample table holds around 60,000 clones, of which 55% to 85% were seen once. Roughly 1.2% of the sample is taken by the ten largest.

V is shortened by 3 bases, J by 2 bases, and the region joining them spans 4 bases. The germline V gene yields SGHTA for CDR1 and FQGNSA for CDR2. The CDR3, cysteine through phenylalanine, is 13 amino acids long. Only the CDR3 portion is preserved as DNA: 39 bases, with reading frame beginning at the first base. This clone was counted a few times. It lacks a known antigen. Base qualities are missing; no much larger clone stands one base away. The chain is made from TRBV7-2 and TRBJ2-2; the D gene cannot be named for sure. The TCR was taken from a human donor who received a COVID-19 vaccine. Sequenced here: CD4+ T cells from PBMCs cultured with HCoV-229E spike peptides, sampled after COVID-19 vaccination. In the paper's terms, the cell subset or site label means: HCoV-229E spike overlapping peptide pool stimulation. Read as DNA, the sequence is TGTGCCAGCAGCTTTAGAAACACCGGGGAGCTGTTTTTT. Its amino acids are CASSFRNTGELFF.